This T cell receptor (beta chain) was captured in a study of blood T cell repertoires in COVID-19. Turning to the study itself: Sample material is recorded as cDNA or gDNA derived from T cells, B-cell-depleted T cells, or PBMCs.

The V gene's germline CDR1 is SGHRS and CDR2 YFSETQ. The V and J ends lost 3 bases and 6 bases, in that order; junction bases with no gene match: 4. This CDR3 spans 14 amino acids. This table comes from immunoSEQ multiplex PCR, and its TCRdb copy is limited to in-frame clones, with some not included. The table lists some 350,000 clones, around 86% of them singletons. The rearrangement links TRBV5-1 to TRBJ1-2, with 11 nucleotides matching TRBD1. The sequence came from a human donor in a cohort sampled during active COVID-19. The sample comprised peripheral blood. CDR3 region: CASSWTGGGDGYTF. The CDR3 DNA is TGCGCCAGCAGCTGGACAGGGGGCGGAGATGGCTACACCTTC.